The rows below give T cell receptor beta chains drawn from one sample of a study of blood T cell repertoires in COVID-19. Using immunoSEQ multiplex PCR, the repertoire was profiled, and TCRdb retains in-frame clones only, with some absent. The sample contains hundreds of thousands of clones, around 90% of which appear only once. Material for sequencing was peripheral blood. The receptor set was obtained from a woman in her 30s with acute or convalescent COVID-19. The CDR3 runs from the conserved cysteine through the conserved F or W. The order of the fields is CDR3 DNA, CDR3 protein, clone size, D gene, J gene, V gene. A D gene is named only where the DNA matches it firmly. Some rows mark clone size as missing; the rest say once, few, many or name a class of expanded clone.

TGCGCCAGCAGCTTGGGATTCTCCGTAGTACCAGATACGCAGTATTTT	CASSLGFSVVPDTQYF	-	-	TRBJ2-3	TRBV5-1
TGTGCCAGCTCAAAACACAGGGGTAGTTCTGCTGAAGCTTTCTTT	CASSKHRGSSAEAFF	-	TRBD1	TRBJ1-1	TRBV18
TGTGCCAGCAGCTCAGGGACTCAACAAGAGACCCAGTACTTC	CASSSGTQQETQYF	-	-	TRBJ2-5	TRBV5-4
TGCGCCAGCAGCCAAGCCTTAGCGGGAGGGCCTGGAGATACGCAGTATTTT	CASSQALAGGPGDTQYF	-	TRBD2	TRBJ2-3	TRBV4-3
TGTGCCAGCAGCTTAGCAGTAGGGGGCAATTCACCCCTCCACTTT	CASSLAVGGNSPLHF	-	TRBD1	TRBJ1-6	TRBV7-9
TGTGCCAGCAGTGAAAATGTAATCCAGAACTATGGCTACACCTTC	CASSENVIQNYGYTF	once	-	TRBJ1-2	TRBV2
TGTGCCAGCAGCCAAGTTACAGGGGGTAATTCACCCCTCCACTTT	CASSQVTGGNSPLHF	-	TRBD1	TRBJ1-6	TRBV4-2
TGTGCCAGTAGTAAACCGGTTTCGGGGGAAGCTTTCTTT	CASSKPVSGEAFF	-	-	TRBJ1-1	TRBV19
TGTGCCAGCAGCGTAGGAACAGGGAACGATTCACCCCTCCACTTT	CASSVGTGNDSPLHF	-	-	TRBJ1-6	TRBV9
TGTGCCAGCAGTAGAACCGGGACTAGCGGGGCAGATACGCAGTATTTT	CASSRTGTSGADTQYF	once	TRBD2	TRBJ2-3	TRBV6-2/TRBV6-3
TGTGCCAGTAGTATCCGGGGAGGTGGGGCCAACGTCCTGACTTTC	CASSIRGGGANVLTF	-	-	TRBJ2-6	TRBV19
TGCGCCAGCAGCCTTCCGGGAACAGCGAATGAAAAACTGTTTTTT	CASSLPGTANEKLFF	-	-	TRBJ1-4	TRBV4-3
TGCGCCAGCAGCCCGGGACTAGTTTCATTGGAGACCCAGTACTTC	CASSPGLVSLETQYF	once	TRBD2	TRBJ2-5	TRBV5-1
TGCAGCGTCGGACAGGCAATGGGGCACAATGAGCAGTTCTTC	CSVGQAMGHNEQFF	-	TRBD1	TRBJ2-1	TRBV29-1